Below, 24 T cell receptor beta chains from the same sample are listed, as sequenced in a study of shared clonotypes between healthy human individuals. Libraries were prepared by immunoSEQ multiplex PCR; TCRdb keeps only in-frame clonotypes and omits some of them. The sample records around 500,000 clones, 79% being singletons. Specimen: PBMCs. These receptors all come from a woman aged 35 to 49 in good health. Some clones in this sample may be carry-over from other donors' samples.

CDR3 nucleotide sequence: TGTGCCAGCAGCTTAGCGCCGTCGAGGCGAGAGACCCAGTACTTC. It yields the protein CASSLAPSRRETQYF. J is TRBJ2-5 and V is TRBV7-9; D is uncertain. Germline V gene data show CDR1 as SEHNR and CDR2 as FQNEAQ (reference sequence). The CDR3 spans 15 residues. Trimming took 0 bases from V and 4 from J, leaving 12 bases between them.

The rearrangement uses TRBV7-2 and TRBJ1-2; 8 bases fit TRBD1. The CDR3 contains 17 residues. V shed 0 bases, J shed 8 bases, and the junction held 14 bases outside the gene matches. The V gene's germline CDR1 is SGHTA and CDR2 FQGNSA. As DNA, the CDR3 is TGTGCCAGCAGCTTAGCCCCCGGGACAGGAGCTTCAGGCGGCTACACCTTC. Its translation is CASSLAPGTGASGGYTF.

The rearrangement links TRBV5-4 to TRBJ2-1, with 13 positions matching TRBD2. Losses at the gene ends were 0 bases for V and 14 bases for J; bases not matched to a gene: 8. CDR1 and CDR2 (germline): SGHNT, YYREEE (reference sequence). The CDR3 totals 15 residues. The CDR3, as DNA: TGTGCCAGCAGCTTGGATGGGACTAGCGGGATTGGTGAGTTCTTC. Amino acid sequence: CASSLDGTSGIGEFF. Looking up the rest from reference TRBV5-4 and TRBJ2-1 gives the full variable domain: ETGVTQSPTHLIKTRGQQVTLRCSSQSGHNTVSWYQQALGQGPQFIFQYYREEENGRGNFPPRFSGLQFPNYSSELNVNALELDDSALYLCASSLDGTSGIGEFFGPGTRLTVL.

This clone has more than one count but fewer than ten. CDR3 DNA sequence: TGCGCCAGCAGCATTGGACAGAACACCTACGAGCAGTACTTC. Its translation: CASSIGQNTYEQYF. The chain joins TRBV5-1 to TRBJ2-7, with D possibly being TRBD1 (6 bases). Per the germline V gene, CDR1 is SGHRS and CDR2 is YFSETQ. This CDR3 contains 14 residues. Trimming removed 4 bases at V and 2 bases at J, with 13 bases between.

Note on this clone: Within the sample, other DNA sequences also encode this same CDR3. V and J are TRBV30 and TRBJ2-6; D unclear. In germline, CDR1 is GTSNPN, CDR2 SVGIG (reference sequence). V lost 4 bases to trimming and J lost 2 bases, with 3 bases between them. The CDR3 sequence is 12 residues long. As DNA, the CDR3 is TGTGCCTGGAACCCTGGGGCCAACGTCCTGACTTTC. Translating gives CAWNPGANVLTF.

A word on this clone: This could be a read error, since a much larger clone is one nucleotide away. The J gene is TRBJ1-5, the V gene TRBV2, with D unclear. The V end lost 5 bases, the J end lost 9 bases, and 14 bases lay between the germline ends. The CDR3 length is 13 residues. CDR1 and CDR2 (germline): SNHLY, FYNNEI. The CDR3 loop is CASSPETELPQHF. Written as DNA, the CDR3 is TGTGCCAGCAGTCCCGAGACCGAATTGCCCCAGCATTTT. The full variable domain, in which reference TRBV2 and TRBJ1-5 provide the parts outside the CDR3, is EPEVTQTPSHQVTQMGQEVILRCVPISNHLYFYWYRQILGQKVEFLVSFYNNEISEKSEIFDDQFSVERPDGSNFTLKIRSTKLEDSAMYFCASSPETELPQHFGDGTRLSIL.

This clone was counted a few times. V and J are TRBV9 and TRBJ1-4; D might be TRBD1 (5 bases). Trimming shortened V by 4 bases and J by 6 bases, and 16 bases separated the two germline ends. This CDR3 is 15 amino acids long. Germline loops: CDR1 SGDLS, CDR2 YYNGEE. CDR3 in amino acids: CASSPRGRSDEKLFF. CDR3 bases: TGTGCCAGCAGCCCCCGGGGACGGAGCGATGAAAAACTGTTTTTT. Looking up the rest from reference TRBV9 and TRBJ1-4 gives the full variable domain: DSGVTQTPKHLITATGQRVTLRCSPRSGDLSVYWYQQSLDQGLQFLIQYYNGEERAKGNILERFSAQQFPDLHSELNLSSLELGDSALYFCASSPRGRSDEKLFFGSGTQLSVL.

The chain joins TRBV20-1 to TRBJ2-5; no definite D call. CDR1 DFQATT and CDR2 SNEGSKA come from the germline V gene (reference sequence). Trimming cost V 0 bases and J 5 bases, with 4 bases left between them. The CDR3 contains 11 residues. CDR3 loop: CSARDYETQYF. The CDR3, as DNA: TGCAGTGCTAGAGATTACGAGACCCAGTACTTC.

This rearrangement joins TRBV7-9 to TRBJ1-1; D remains unclear. V lost 4 bases and J 5 bases, leaving 5 bases between the germline ends. This CDR3 spans 11 amino acids. CDR1 is SEHNR and CDR2 is FQNEAQ in the germline V gene (reference sequence). The CDR3 DNA sequence: TGTGCCAGCAGCTCCCCAACTGAAGCTTTCTTT. Translating gives CASSSPTEAFF.

The chain has TRBV18 and TRBJ2-7; D call uncertain. V was clipped by 0 bases and J by 2 bases, with 2 bases between them. CDR3 length: 12 amino acids. CDR1 and CDR2 (germline): KGHSH, LQKENI. The CDR3 DNA sequence: TGTGCCAGCTCACCACCAACCTACGAGCAGTACTTC. Translated: CASSPPTYEQYF.

V is TRBV7-9 and J is TRBJ2-5, with 8 bases fitting TRBD2. The trim removed 6 bases at V and 2 bases at J, leaving 5 bases unmatched. This CDR3 contains 14 residues. CDR1 and CDR2 (germline): SEHNR, FQNEAQ (reference sequence). The CDR3, as DNA: TGTGCCAGCAGTTCCACTAGCGGTCAAGAGACCCAGTACTTC. Translation gives CASSSTSGQETQYF. The full variable domain, with the rest looked up from reference TRBV7-9 and TRBJ2-5, is DTGVSQNPRHKITKRGQNVTFRCDPISEHNRLYWYRQTLGQGPEFLTYFQNEAQLEKSRLLSDRFSAERPKGSFSTLEIQRTEQGDSAMYLCASSSTSGQETQYFGPGTRLLVL.

CDR3 region: CASSRYSGGNTGELFF. CDR3 DNA: TGCGCCAGCAGCCGATATAGCGGGGGGAACACCGGGGAGCTGTTTTTT. V usage is TRBV4-1 and J usage is TRBJ2-2, with 9 bases identical to TRBD2. The CDR3 is 16 residues long. Looked up from germline, CDR1 is MGHRA and CDR2 is YSYEKL. J gave up 1 base and V 4 bases, and 4 bases lay outside the gene matches.

This chain connects TRBV9 to TRBJ2-3; 15 bases map to TRBD2. CDR1 and CDR2 from the germline V gene are SGDLS and YYNGEE. This CDR3 comprises 17 residues. V dropped 3 bases and J dropped 1; count of bases not matched to a gene: 3. The CDR3 bases are TGTGCCAGCAGCGAGGGGACTAGCGGGAGGCGCACAGATACGCAGTATTTT. It codes for CASSEGTSGRRTDTQYF.

The chain employs TRBV7-2 and TRBJ2-5; 15 nucleotides align to TRBD2. V lost 6 bases to trimming and J lost 2 bases; unmatched junction nucleotides: 10. The CDR3 sequence is 18 residues long. The V gene's germline CDR1 is SGHTA and CDR2 FQGNSA. The chain's CDR3 is CASSPGLAGGPRQETQYF. As DNA, the CDR3 is TGTGCCAGCAGTCCTGGACTAGCGGGAGGGCCGCGACAAGAGACCCAGTACTTC.

The chain uses TRBV5-1 and TRBJ2-3; TRBD2 aligns across 7 bases. The J segment lost 2 bases and the V segment lost 5 bases, leaving 8 bases of the junction unmatched. Germline V CDR1 and CDR2: SGHRS, YFSETQ. The CDR3 runs 15 residues. CDR3 amino acids: CASRLLQRDTDTQYF. In DNA form, the CDR3 reads TGCGCCAGCAGATTGCTACAGCGGGACACAGATACGCAGTATTTT. Full variable domain (remainder filled in from reference TRBV5-1 and TRBJ2-3): KAGVTQTPRYLIKTRGQQVTLSCSPISGHRSVSWYQQTPGQGLQFLFEYFSETQRNKGNFPGRFSGRQFSNSRSEMNVSTLELGDSALYLCASRLLQRDTDTQYFGPGTRLTVL.

This clone was counted between two and nine times. V usage is TRBV7-2 and J usage is TRBJ1-4; D possibly corresponds to TRBD1 (5 bases). Germline values: CDR1 SGHTA, CDR2 FQGNSA. Trimming took 5 bases from V and 4 from J, leaving 11 bases between them. This CDR3 has 14 amino acids. The CDR3 loop is CASSLGDGNEKLFF. Written as DNA, the CDR3 is TGTGCCAGCAGCCTAGGGGACGGTAATGAAAAACTGTTTTTT.

CDR3 nucleotide sequence: TGTGCCAATCGCCACGAGCAGTACTTC. Protein sequence: CANRHEQYF. V gene TRBV6-4 combines with J gene TRBJ2-7; D uncertain. The germline V gene encodes CDR1 MRHNA and CDR2 SNTAGT. V was cut by 10 bases and J by 5 bases, with 6 bases left in between. There are 9 residues in the CDR3.

A single count supports this clone. The V call is TRBV27, the J call TRBJ2-7; D gene uncertain. The V end lost 3 bases, the J end lost 1 base, and 10 bases lay between the germline ends. CDR1 is MNHEY and CDR2 is SMNVEV in the germline V gene (reference sequence). The CDR3 length is 14 residues. The DNA for the CDR3 is TGTGCCAGCAGTTTCGGTTATCAGTCCTACGAGCAGTACTTC. Translating gives CASSFGYQSYEQYF.

This clone showed up just once. V is TRBV28 and J is TRBJ2-5; D perhaps matches TRBD2 (5 bases). The CDR3 runs 14 residues. The ends were cut back, 6 bases at V and 5 bases at J, with 16 bases in the middle. Germline V gene lookup returns CDR1 MDHEN and CDR2 SYDVKM. Written as DNA, the CDR3 is TGTGCCAGCAGCCCCCCCGGGGTTGAGGAGACCCAGTACTTC. This sequence encodes CASSPPGVEETQYF.

The chain carries TRBV27 and TRBJ2-3; D is undetermined. The CDR3 loop spans 13 amino acids. Germline assignment: CDR1 MNHEY and CDR2 SMNVEV (reference sequence). Trimming took 5 bases from V and 1 from J, leaving 7 bases between them. The DNA for the CDR3 is TGTGCCAGCAGTATCCTTGGCACAGATACGCAGTATTTT. Amino acid sequence: CASSILGTDTQYF.

The V and J genes are TRBV5-5 and TRBJ2-7, with TRBD1 matching over 7 bases. Trimming cost V 3 bases and J 0 bases; bases outside gene matches: 6. CDR1 is SGHKS, CDR2 YYEKEE, per germline (reference sequence). The CDR3 spans 15 residues. The CDR3 DNA reads as TGTGCCAGCAGCTCAACAGGGGCGCGCTCCTACGAGCAGTACTTC. Translating gives CASSSTGARSYEQYF.

This clone was detected ten times or more. The CDR3 protein is CASSILDSSNTEAFF. CDR3 nucleotides: TGTGCCAGTAGTATTTTGGACAGCTCGAACACTGAAGCTTTCTTT. The chain joins TRBV19 to TRBJ1-1; the D gene is possibly TRBD1 (6 bases). The germline V and J ends were trimmed by 3 bases and 1 base, with 12 bases remaining between them. This CDR3 is built from 15 residues. Germline V CDR1 and CDR2: LNHDA, SQIVND (reference sequence).

The V and J genes are TRBV9 and TRBJ1-2; possibly TRBD1 for D (6 bases). The length of the CDR3 is 15 residues. Germline V lookup: CDR1 SGDLS, CDR2 YYNGEE. V lost 0 bases to trimming and J lost 3 bases, with 12 bases between them. The CDR3 reads CASSVGVGGDYGYTF. CDR3 bases: TGTGCCAGCAGCGTAGGGGTGGGGGGCGACTATGGCTACACCTTC.

This clone is categorized as medium-sized (0.01 to 0.1%). The rearrangement links TRBV4-3 to TRBJ2-7; possible D gene TRBD2, 6 bases. The germline CDR1 and CDR2 sequences are LGHNA and YSLEER. V gave up 2 bases and J gave up 2 bases, with 10 bases separating them. The CDR3 has 14 amino acids. The CDR3, as DNA: TGCGCCAGCAGCCAATTTGCGGGGCCCTACGAGCAGTACTTC. It codes for CASSQFAGPYEQYF.